These T cell receptor beta chains were read from a single sample in a study of blood T cells in healthy people across ages. TCRdb re-analysed the 5' RACE reads in MiXCR, keeping a single row per CDR3 protein. This sample yields hundreds of thousands of distinct CDR3 sequences, of which approximately 40% are seen a single time; around 30% belongs to the top ten. Sequencing was done on a sample of blood. The receptors stem from an elderly man in good health. Each CDR3 is given with its conserved first and last residue. D genes are given only for firm matches. The size entry is marked missing in some rows and otherwise reads once, few, many or a size class.

TRBV20-1	TRBJ2-5	many	TRBD2	TGCAGTGCTAGCCGAGCGGGGGGGCATAAGACCCAGTACTTC	CSASRAGGHKTQYF
TRBV20-1	TRBJ2-3	.	TRBD2	TGCAGTGCTAGAAGGCGGCGTCGGGGGGAAACAGATACGCAGTATTTT	CSARRRRRGETDTQYF
TRBV7-2	TRBJ2-3	few	TRBD1	TGTGCCAGCAGCTCGCGGACAGGGGGCAGAGATACGCAGTATTTT	CASSSRTGGRDTQYF
TRBV11-2	TRBJ2-7	many	.	TGTGCCAGCAGCGTGGGCACAAAAAGCGAGCAGTACTTC	CASSVGTKSEQYF
TRBV29-1	TRBJ2-3	many	TRBD2	TGCAGCGTCACCGGGACTAAGTCAGCTGATACGCAGTATTTT	CSVTGTKSADTQYF
TRBV6-2/TRBV6-3	TRBJ2-1	few	.	TGTGCCAGCAGTTACAGTCTTAATGAGCAGTTCTTC	CASSYSLNEQFF
TRBV20-1	TRBJ2-7	few	TRBD2	TGCAGTGCTTACAAAACTAGCGGGGGGGCCTTGGCCTACGAGCAGTACTTC	CSAYKTSGGALAYEQYF
TRBV3-1	TRBJ2-7	once	TRBD2	TGTGCCAGCAACCAGCAGCGGGGGGGCGTCGGCTACGAGCAGTACTTC	CASNQQRGGVGYEQYF
TRBV6-5	TRBJ2-1	.	TRBD1	TGTGCCAGCAGGGGGGCGGGGACAGGTAACAATGAGCAGTTCTTC	CASRGAGTGNNEQFF
TRBV20-1	TRBJ1-1	once	TRBD1	TGCAGTGCTAGAAACGACAGGGGTGGCACTGAAGCTTTCTTT	CSARNDRGGTEAFF
TRBV7-8	TRBJ1-2	once	TRBD1	TGTGCCAGCAGTTTGACGACAGGGAGTGGCTACACCTTC	CASSLTTGSGYTF
TRBV7-9	TRBJ1-1	few	.	TGTGCCGGCAGCTTTGACACGCGTGAAGCTTTCTTT	CAGSFDTREAFF
TRBV6-5	TRBJ1-1	once	.	TGTGCCAGCAGTTACGGGATGGCGAACACTGAAGCTTTCTTT	CASSYGMANTEAFF
TRBV7-8	TRBJ2-2	.	.	TGTGCCAGCAGCCAATTAGGCCGGATAACCGGGGAGCTGTTTTTT	CASSQLGRITGELFF
TRBV20-1	TRBJ2-7	.	.	TGCAGTGCTACCCCGTCGGGAGACAATAGACCCTACGAGCAGTACTTC	CSATPSGDNRPYEQYF
TRBV20-1	TRBJ2-1	.	TRBD2	TGCAGTGCAATGACTAGCGGGAGTCTGAATGAGCAGTTCTTC	CSAMTSGSLNEQFF
TRBV9	TRBJ2-3	.	TRBD2	TGTGCCAGCAGCCCCATAGGGCTAGCGGGGGGTTATAGCACAGATACGCAGTATTTT	CASSPIGLAGGYSTDTQYF
TRBV15	TRBJ2-7	.	.	TGTGCCACCAGCAGTTTTAACAACGAGCAGTACTTC	CATSSFNNEQYF
TRBV6-2/TRBV6-3	TRBJ2-3	few	TRBD2	TGTGCCAGCAGTTACGACCAACTAGCGGGGGGCCCCCGTCTAACGGGTACGCAGTATTTT	CASSYDQLAGGPRLTGTQYF
TRBV20-1	TRBJ1-1	few	TRBD1	TGCAGTGCTAGTACGCAGGGGGCAGCGAACACTGAAGCTTTCTTT	CSASTQGAANTEAFF
TRBV6-5	TRBJ1-2	.	.	TGTGCCAGCAGTTACTCGTTTTATCAGGGCCGGGAAGCTGGCTACACCTTC	CASSYSFYQGREAGYTF
TRBV6-6	TRBJ1-4	.	.	TGTGCCAGCAGTTCGAACCGCCCCAATGAAAAACTGTTTTTT	CASSSNRPNEKLFF
TRBV25-1	TRBJ2-5	few	TRBD1	TGTGCCAGCAGGACCGGGACAGGGCGCCGAGAGACCCAGTACTTC	CASRTGTGRRETQYF
TRBV7-2	TRBJ1-2	.	TRBD1	TGTGCCAGCAGCCCCAAACAGGGGACAATAGGCTATGACTACACCTTC	CASSPKQGTIGYDYTF
TRBV5-1	TRBJ2-1	many	.	TGCGCCAGCAGCTCCGGGAGCGGATACAATGAGCAGTTCTTC	CASSSGSGYNEQFF
TRBV4-3	TRBJ1-4	few	TRBD1	TGCGCCAGCAGCCCTCGGGACAGGGTTCGGGGTGATGAAAAACTGTTTTTT	CASSPRDRVRGDEKLFF
TRBV7-2	TRBJ2-5	.	.	TGTGCCAGCAGCGTAGTGTTTGCTCGAGAGCAGTACTTC	CASSVVFAREQYF
TRBV12-3/TRBV12-4	TRBJ2-7	.	.	TGTGCCAGCAGGCAAACTAGAATTAGCGAGCAGTACTTC	CASRQTRISEQYF
TRBV5-5	TRBJ1-1	.	.	TGTACCAGCAGCTTGCAATTAGGCCTGAACACTGAAGCTTTCTTT	CTSSLQLGLNTEAFF
TRBV7-2	TRBJ2-5	few	TRBD2	TGTGCCAGCAGCTTAGTGGGAGCGGGGGGCCAAGAGACCCAGTACTTC	CASSLVGAGGQETQYF
TRBV6-2/TRBV6-3	TRBJ2-7	.	.	TGTGCCAGCAGTTATATGTTTTACGAGCAGTACTTC	CASSYMFYEQYF
TRBV5-1	TRBJ2-1	.	.	TGCGCCAGCAGCTTGGCCGGGGCTGCTGAGCAGTTCTTC	CASSLAGAAEQFF
TRBV5-1	TRBJ1-2	few	TRBD1	TGCGCCAGCAGCTTGGCCGGACAGGGGGCGAGTGGCTACACCTTC	CASSLAGQGASGYTF
TRBV7-2	TRBJ2-5	few	TRBD2	TGTGCCAGCAGCCCTATTCGGAGCGGGGGAGAGACCCAGTACTTC	CASSPIRSGGETQYF
TRBV5-1	TRBJ2-7	few	TRBD1	TGCGCCAGCAGCTTGGATACAGGGGGTTTCTACGAGCAGTACTTC	CASSLDTGGFYEQYF
TRBV24-1	TRBJ2-5	.	.	TGTGCCACCAGTGATGTCTATGAGCAGTACTTC	CATSDVYEQYF
TRBV6-2/TRBV6-3	TRBJ2-6	few	.	TGTGCCGGCAGCCCTGACAACTCTGGGGCCAACGTCCTGACTTTC	CAGSPDNSGANVLTF
TRBV29-1	TRBJ1-1	.	.	TGCAGCGCCATACGGACAGCGGGTGAAGCTTTCTTT	CSAIRTAGEAFF
TRBV20-1	TRBJ1-2	few	.	TGCAGTGCTAGGGGACACGCTGCTAACTATGGCTACACCTTC	CSARGHAANYGYTF
TRBV27	TRBJ2-7	many	TRBD1	TGTGCCAGCAGTTTAAGACAGGGGGGTTACGAGCAGTACTTC	CASSLRQGGYEQYF
TRBV5-6	TRBJ2-5	.	.	TGTGCCAGCAGCCCAGGGACCTCAGGAGGGACCCAGTACTTC	CASSPGTSGGTQYF
TRBV20-1	TRBJ2-7	.	.	TGCAGTGCTAGAGATTTACGCGAGCAGTACTTC	CSARDLREQYF
TRBV7-9	TRBJ2-4	.	TRBD1	TGTGCCAGCAGCTTTGGGACAGGGGGCGAAGTAACCAAAAACATTCAGTACTTC	CASSFGTGGEVTKNIQYF
TRBV5-1	TRBJ1-1	.	.	TGCGCCAGCATATTGGCTTGGGAAGCTTTCTTT	CASILAWEAFF
TRBV10-1	TRBJ2-3	.	.	TGCGCCAGCAGTGGGTCAGGACTTGGTACGCAGTATTTT	CASSGSGLGTQYF
TRBV7-9	TRBJ2-3	.	.	TGTGCCAGCAGCCCCAGGGAATTGAGTACAGATACGCAGTATTTT	CASSPRELSTDTQYF
TRBV12-3/TRBV12-4	TRBJ1-1	few	.	TGTGCCAGCAGTTTACTATTATCGGGAGGCACTGAAGCTTTCTTT	CASSLLLSGGTEAFF
TRBV29-1	TRBJ2-1	few	.	TGCAGCGTTGATCCAGGGCTAGGGGCCCAGTTCTTC	CSVDPGLGAQFF
TRBV28	TRBJ2-3	.	TRBD2	TGTGCCAGCAGCCCGGCGACTAGCGGGGGCACAGATACGCAGTATTTT	CASSPATSGGTDTQYF
TRBV6-5	TRBJ2-6	.	.	TGTGCCAGCAGTGAACAGGCCCTTGGGGCCAACGTCCTGACTTTC	CASSEQALGANVLTF
TRBV3-1	TRBJ2-6	few	TRBD2	TGTGCCAGCAGCCCCAGCGGGGGCCACCACTCTGGGGCCAACGTCCTGACTTTC	CASSPSGGHHSGANVLTF
TRBV20-1	TRBJ2-3	.	.	TGCAGTGCTAATTCCCACTCCACAGATACGCAGTATTTT	CSANSHSTDTQYF
TRBV7-9	TRBJ1-6	.	.	TGTGCCAGCAGCGCTGGGAGTCCCTCACCCCTCCACTTT	CASSAGSPSPLHF
TRBV7-9	TRBJ1-5	.	.	TGTGCCAGCAGCGCTATAGGGGATCAGCCCCAGCATTTT	CASSAIGDQPQHF